The present entry profiles one TCR beta chain with its context. This clonotype has just a few counts. Its antigen is currently not known. The sample holds no much larger clone one base away, and base qualities are not on file. Every donor in the study was a healthy Caucasian. The twin cohort consisted of three pairs of female monozygotic twins, all aged roughly 18 to 30 years. RNA for TCR libraries was isolated from peripheral blood mononuclear cells. These data originate in a study of identical twins (dated by TCRdb to about 2016). Describing the broader study: To test whether fetal clonotypes persist, this study deep-sequenced TCR alpha and beta repertoires from monozygotic twins, from unrelated adults of various ages, and from cord blood. Replicate twin experiments were performed at different times using different library preparation protocols to rule out contamination.

V sheds 6 bases and J sheds 1 base, leaving 11 bases between their ends. From the cysteine up to the phenylalanine, the CDR3 has a length of 13 residues. The entry retains the CDR3 DNA only, 39 bases that are in frame from base 1. CDR1 DFQATT and CDR2 SNEGSKA are derived from the germline V gene (reference sequence). What the study reported, not specific to this receptor: Compared with coincidental sharing between unrelated individuals, an excess of low generation-probability sequences was observed among out-of-frame TCR alpha sequences shared between twins. In monozygotic twins, recombination models systematically underestimated out-of-frame TCR alpha sharing, but the models matched the sharing seen between unrelated individuals. Zero-insertion analyses could be partly confounded by invariant T cells such as MAIT and iNKT, although diverse VJ usage argued against such confounding for most clonotypes. Abundant cord blood beta clonotypes had fewer insertions, young adult naive repertoires showed a similar but weaker trend, and memory repertoires showed no such trend. Conclusions relied on cross-sectional statistical analysis, since the same donors could not be followed over many years. In beta out-of-frame sequences, excess twin sharing was weaker, because having fewer shared sequences lowered the signal-to-noise ratio.

Receptor libraries were prepared by 5' RACE. The sequencer was an Illumina HiSeq 2000. Template switching introduced a universal primer binding site; the final cDNA contained a unique molecular identifier, enabling accurate counting of TCR cDNA molecules. Specific primers in the conserved constant-segment region were used to synthesize first-strand cDNA for the TCR alpha and beta chains. To control for contamination, each cDNA library was double barcoded with a SMART-Mk sample barcode plus Illumina barcodes. TruSeq adapter sequences along with Illumina sample barcodes were introduced in two successive PCR steps. The TCR alpha and beta cDNA libraries were sequenced on the Illumina HiSeq platform using custom primers. The authors' pipeline ran thus. Raw reads were processed with MiGEC to extract unique molecular identifiers, and MiXCR was used to determine CDR3 positions. Recombination models were inferred per individual with the repgenHMM and IGoR tools using an EM algorithm. Shared clonotype analysis was performed with the tcR package in R, normalizing sharing by the product of cloneset sizes. To study raw recombination without the effects of thymic and clonal selection, out-of-frame nonproductive sequences were analyzed. The public sequencing data were trimmed at Q25 with fastp and processed into clonotypes with MiXCR by TCRdb, which kept only in-frame beta chains. All rows with the same CDR3 protein become a single entry with the most common DNA and genes. The V and J calls were determined by TCRdb, not by the authors. In this sample the table shows under 800,000 distinct CDR3 sequences, 21% of which occur a single time. Approximately 4.5% of the sample rests with the top ten.

The same sample was also studied in work on T cells expressing NK-cell markers. According to the second study: TCR beta-chain repertoires were profiled in sorted CD3+CD56+NKG2C+, CD3+CD56+NKG2C- and CD3+CD56-NKG2C+ T-cell subsets from eight donors. Seven of the eight sequenced donors were HCMV-seropositive and one was HCMV-seronegative. In several experiments an anti-gammadeltaTCR antibody was added to restrict sorting to alphabetaTCR-expressing T cells. In roughly 6 donors, the dominant CD3+CD56+NKG2C+ clonotypes were among the top 10 CD8+ clonotypes and accounted for about 1.0-7.0% of CD8+ T cells. Those dominant clonotypes were again the most abundant among CD3+CD56-NKG2C+ cells in several donors, at about 25-60.1%. Whether the expanded NKG2C-expressing T cell clones were specific for HCMV antigens remained unclear. All eight donors whose samples were sequenced were randomly selected healthy volunteers, three of them men and five women. To determine HCMV serostatus, a commercial ELISA kit was used to detect HCMV-specific IgG in serum. For 5 or 6 donors, unsorted PBMC were also used to sequence bulk peripheral blood T-cell repertoires. MIGEC was used to demultiplex reads and group reads by UMI, and MiTCR was used to assemble and quantify clonotypes. To remove erroneous sequences, TCR cDNA sequences were retained only when supported by two or more reads. The tcR package was used for downstream repertoire analysis, and clonotypes were matched across fractions by CDR3 nucleotide sequence plus V segment. VDJmatch was used to annotate antigen specificity against VDJdb, with one amino acid substitution in CDR3 allowed.

The sequence joins TRBV20-1 to TRBJ2-3, with no confident D gene call. This receptor was identified in a woman aged 18-29 years in good health. Input material: PBMCs. CDR3 region: CSAWPRGTDTQYF. The sequenced DNA is TGCAGTGCCTGGCCTAGGGGCACAGATACGCAGTATTTT.